A selection of T cell receptor beta chains follows, all from one sample in a study of blood T cell repertoires in COVID-19. The method was immunoSEQ multiplex PCR; TCRdb's version includes in-frame clones alone and lacks a portion of them. This table has around 250,000 clones, more than 85% appearing once. What was sequenced was peripheral blood. Receptors were obtained from a man aged 18-30 years with active or convalescent COVID-19. CDR3s include the opening cysteine and the closing phenylalanine or tryptophan. Each record gives: V gene, D gene, J gene, clone size, CDR3 DNA, CDR3 protein. D genes are given only for firm matches. For some rows the clone size is stated as once, few or many, or as a class when expanded; others skip it.

V: TRBV12-3/TRBV12-4
D: .
J: TRBJ2-2
size: once
DNA: TGTGCCAGCAGTCCGCGAACCGGGGAGCTGTTTTTT
CDR3: CASSPRTGELFF

V: TRBV9
D: TRBD2
J: TRBJ2-1
size: .
DNA: TGTGCCAGCAATGAAGCGGGGGGATTGAATGAGCAGTTCTTC
CDR3: CASNEAGGLNEQFF

V: TRBV7-9
D: TRBD1
J: TRBJ1-2
size: .
DNA: TGTGCCAGCAGCCGGGACAGCTACGGGCTAGACACCTTC
CDR3: CASSRDSYGLDTF

V: TRBV4-1
D: .
J: TRBJ2-1
size: .
DNA: TGCGCCAGCAGCAGCCCCAACTCCTACAATGAGCAGTTCTTC
CDR3: CASSSPNSYNEQFF

V: TRBV27
D: .
J: TRBJ2-5
size: .
DNA: TGTGCCAGCAGTGCTATGATCCATGGGACCCAGTACTTC
CDR3: CASSAMIHGTQYF

V: TRBV4-1
D: .
J: TRBJ1-2
size: .
DNA: TGCGCCAGCAGCCAAGTTCACCCGGACAGTCCCTATGGCTACACCTTC
CDR3: CASSQVHPDSPYGYTF

V: TRBV25-1
D: TRBD1
J: TRBJ2-7
size: .
DNA: TGTGCCAGCAGTGAGACCGGGACAGGGCGCTCCTACGAGCAGTACTTC
CDR3: CASSETGTGRSYEQYF

V: TRBV5-1
D: .
J: TRBJ1-2
size: .
DNA: TGCGCCAGCAGCTTGGCCAGTGCTAACTATGGCTACACCTTC
CDR3: CASSLASANYGYTF

V: TRBV4-2
D: .
J: TRBJ1-1
size: .
DNA: TGTGCCAGCAGCCTAAACCGGGAGATGAACACTGAAGCTTTCTTT
CDR3: CASSLNREMNTEAFF

V: TRBV5-5
D: .
J: TRBJ2-7
size: .
DNA: TGTGCCAGCAGCTTGGCCTCAGGGGACCAGTACGAGCAGTACTTC
CDR3: CASSLASGDQYEQYF

V: TRBV12-5
D: .
J: TRBJ1-5
size: .
DNA: TGTGCTAGTGGTTTGCGACAGAGCAATCAGCCCCAGCATTTT
CDR3: CASGLRQSNQPQHF

V: TRBV6-5
D: TRBD1
J: TRBJ1-6
size: .
DNA: TGTGCCAGCAGGTCGGGACAGGGGGTATGGTCACCCCTCCACTTT
CDR3: CASRSGQGVWSPLHF

V: TRBV4-3
D: TRBD2
J: TRBJ2-3
size: .
DNA: TGCGCCAGCAGCCAAGATCTAGCGGGAGGGCCAGATACGCAGTATTTT
CDR3: CASSQDLAGGPDTQYF

V: TRBV27
D: TRBD2
J: TRBJ2-1
size: once
DNA: TGTGCCAGCAGTTTATTAGGTAGCGGGGAATACAATGAGCAGTTCTTC
CDR3: CASSLLGSGEYNEQFF

V: TRBV11-2
D: .
J: TRBJ2-2
size: .
DNA: TGTGCCAGCACCTGGTTTGAGGGCGGGGAGCTGTTTTTT
CDR3: CASTWFEGGELFF

V: TRBV5-1
D: .
J: TRBJ2-6
size: .
DNA: TGCGCCAGCAGCGAGAGGAGCTCTGGGGCCAACGTCCTGACTTTC
CDR3: CASSERSSGANVLTF

V: TRBV7-8
D: TRBD1
J: TRBJ1-5
size: few
DNA: TGTGCCAGCAGCTTAGAGCTGACAGGGGTCAATCAGCCCCAGCATTTT
CDR3: CASSLELTGVNQPQHF

V: TRBV12-3/TRBV12-4
D: .
J: TRBJ1-5
size: .
DNA: TGTGCCAGCAGTTTTGGGGGAGGCCAGCCCCAGCATTTT
CDR3: CASSFGGGQPQHF

V: TRBV3-1/TRBV3-2
D: .
J: TRBJ1-1
size: .
DNA: TGTGCCAGCAGCCATTTGGGCAGCACGAACACTGAAGCTTTCTTT
CDR3: CASSHLGSTNTEAFF

V: TRBV5-4
D: TRBD1
J: TRBJ2-5
size: .
DNA: TGTGCCAGCAGCTTCGGGGACAGGGGGATCAGAGAGACCCAGTACTTC
CDR3: CASSFGDRGIRETQYF

V: TRBV27
D: .
J: TRBJ2-7
size: .
DNA: TGTGCCAGCAGTTTACCCAGCTACGAGCAGTACTTC
CDR3: CASSLPSYEQYF

V: TRBV5-6
D: .
J: TRBJ1-2
size: few
DNA: TGTGCCAGCAGCCCTTCGGGAGGCATCTATGGCTACACCTTC
CDR3: CASSPSGGIYGYTF

V: TRBV18
D: .
J: TRBJ2-7
size: .
DNA: TGTGCCAGCTTTGCCGGGAACTCCTACGAGCAGTACTTC
CDR3: CASFAGNSYEQYF

V: TRBV6-5
D: TRBD2
J: TRBJ2-3
size: .
DNA: TGTGCCAGCAGGTCGGGGCTAGCGGGCACAGATACGCAGTATTTT
CDR3: CASRSGLAGTDTQYF

V: TRBV24-1
D: TRBD2
J: TRBJ2-5
size: .
DNA: TGTGCCACCAGTGAGGTCCGCGGGAGCGGGGAGACCCAGTACTTC
CDR3: CATSEVRGSGETQYF

V: TRBV20-1
D: TRBD2
J: TRBJ2-1
size: .
DNA: TGCAGTGCTAGTAACGGACTAGCGGGACACAGCTCCTACAATGAGCAGTTCTTC
CDR3: CSASNGLAGHSSYNEQFF

V: TRBV27
D: .
J: TRBJ2-7
size: .
DNA: TGTGCCAGCAGTTTATTCCAGGGGCTATACGAGCAGTACTTC
CDR3: CASSLFQGLYEQYF

V: TRBV2
D: .
J: TRBJ1-5
size: .
DNA: TGTGCCAGCAGTGACACAGGCGATCAGCCCCAGCATTTT
CDR3: CASSDTGDQPQHF

V: TRBV4-1
D: .
J: TRBJ2-6
size: .
DNA: TGCGCCAGCAGCCAAGAGGGCAGGAGGGCTGGGGCCAACGTCCTGACTTTC
CDR3: CASSQEGRRAGANVLTF

V: TRBV6-5
D: .
J: TRBJ2-7
size: .
DNA: TGTGCCAGCAGTTACTCGGCACAGTCCTACGAGCAGTACTTC
CDR3: CASSYSAQSYEQYF

V: TRBV5-4
D: .
J: TRBJ2-7
size: few
DNA: TGTGCCAGCAGCTTAGGAGGTTACGAGCAGTACTTC
CDR3: CASSLGGYEQYF

V: TRBV27
D: .
J: TRBJ1-4
size: .
DNA: TGTGCCAGCAGTTCAGGGTTGTTTGAAAAACTGTTTTTT
CDR3: CASSSGLFEKLFF

V: TRBV18
D: .
J: TRBJ1-3
size: .
DNA: TGTGCCAGCTCGACACCGAACTCTGGAAACACCATATATTTT
CDR3: CASSTPNSGNTIYF

V: TRBV2
D: .
J: TRBJ2-3
size: .
DNA: TGTGCCAGCAGTTTGTCTTTGGGGGGGGCGCGAGATACGCAGTATTTT
CDR3: CASSLSLGGARDTQYF

V: TRBV5-1
D: TRBD2
J: TRBJ2-7
size: .
DNA: TGCGCCAGCAGCTTGGCGACCTCCCCGGGACTAGCGGGAGACCAGCAGTACTTC
CDR3: CASSLATSPGLAGDQQYF

V: TRBV6-5
D: .
J: TRBJ1-1
size: .
DNA: TGTGCCAGCATGGCGCGGGACACTGAAGCTTTCTTT
CDR3: CASMARDTEAFF

V: TRBV7-9
D: .
J: TRBJ2-1
size: .
DNA: TGTGCCAGCAGCTTACATATCAGCGGTTTGAGCACTGAGCAGTTCTTC
CDR3: CASSLHISGLSTEQFF

V: TRBV28
D: TRBD1
J: TRBJ1-2
size: .
DNA: TGTGCCAGCAGTGGGACAGGTCTATCCTATGGCTACACCTTC
CDR3: CASSGTGLSYGYTF

V: TRBV6-2/TRBV6-3
D: TRBD2
J: TRBJ2-5
size: .
DNA: TGTGCCAGCAGTTACGGGCTAGCGGGAGTCTGGGAGACCCAGTACTTC
CDR3: CASSYGLAGVWETQYF

V: TRBV19
D: TRBD2
J: TRBJ2-7
size: .
DNA: TGTGCCAGTAGTAAACTAGCGGGAGGGCCTTACGAGCAGTACTTC
CDR3: CASSKLAGGPYEQYF

V: TRBV19
D: .
J: TRBJ1-2
size: .
DNA: TGTGCCAGTACTCCGGGCAGGGAACCTCTTGGCTACACCTTC
CDR3: CASTPGREPLGYTF

V: TRBV18
D: TRBD1
J: TRBJ1-2
size: .
DNA: TGTGCCAGCTCGCCGCAGGGGGCGCGAGGCTACACCTTC
CDR3: CASSPQGARGYTF

V: TRBV7-2
D: .
J: TRBJ2-7
size: .
DNA: TGTGCCAGCAGCCGGGACAACTACGAGCAGTACTTC
CDR3: CASSRDNYEQYF

V: TRBV6-5
D: TRBD1
J: TRBJ1-2
size: .
DNA: TGTGCCAGCAGTTCGGGACAGGGACCTACTAACTATGGCTACACCTTC
CDR3: CASSSGQGPTNYGYTF

V: TRBV27
D: TRBD2
J: TRBJ2-1
size: .
DNA: TGTGCCAGCAGTCCATCGGGGAGGGTTGGAGAGCAGTTCTTC
CDR3: CASSPSGRVGEQFF

V: TRBV24-1
D: TRBD2
J: TRBJ2-3
size: .
DNA: TGTGCCACCAGTGATGGGCTAGCGGGGAGCACAGATACGCAGTATTTT
CDR3: CATSDGLAGSTDTQYF

V: TRBV7-2
D: .
J: TRBJ2-7
size: .
DNA: TGTGCCAGCAGCAGCCGGGGACAACGGGGTTACGAGCAGTACTTC
CDR3: CASSSRGQRGYEQYF

V: TRBV9
D: TRBD1
J: TRBJ2-3
size: .
DNA: TGTGCCAGCAGCGCGTTCAGGGGGCGGGCAGATACGCAGTATTTT
CDR3: CASSAFRGRADTQYF